This T cell receptor (beta chain) was identified in a study of blood T cells in healthy people across ages. The study, taken as a whole, reports: It was held that the diversity estimates obtained from one million T cells were underestimates.

Every donor provided roughly 10 milliliters of peripheral blood. Researchers isolated at least 6 million PBMCs per sample. The extraction recovered at least 6 micrograms of total RNA per sample. A sample-barcoded 5' primer and a J-beta primer mix were used in a second PCR of roughly 6 to 12 cycles. TCRdb processed the 5' RACE reads anew with MiXCR; each CDR3 protein has one entry. The sample includes some 1.8 million distinct CDR3 sequences, about two fifths of them seen just once. The CDR3 covers 15 residues. Trimming cost V 0 bases and J 3 bases, with 12 bases left between them. The V gene's germline CDR1 is SGHKS and CDR2 YYEKEE (reference sequence). Concerning this clonotype: Its antigen is not identified.

Sequenced: blood. The chain carries TRBV5-5 and TRBJ1-2; TRBD1 is a possible D gene (5 bases). The sequence came from a human donor in good health. CDR3 region: CASSLAVGEHYGYTF. CDR3 nucleotide sequence: TGTGCCAGCAGCTTGGCGGTAGGGGAGCACTATGGCTACACCTTC. Complete variable domain (other parts from reference TRBV5-5 and TRBJ1-2): DAGVTQSPTHLIKTRGQQVTLRCSPISGHKSVSWYQQVLGQGPQFIFQYYEKEERGRGNFPDRFSARQFPNYSSELNVNALLLGDSALYLCASSLAVGEHYGYTFGSGTRLTVV.